This entry is about one T cell receptor beta chain. Assay: immunoSEQ multiplex PCR; the TCRdb copy retains only in-frame clones and omits some. The repertoire has around 130,000 clones, roughly 90% of them found once; the top ten carry 40%. The CDR3 contains 13 residues. The V and J ends lost 4 bases and 6 bases respectively, with 10 bases between them. The germline V gene has CDR1 LGHNA and CDR2 YNFKEQ. The sample belongs to a study of control samples from healthy donors and cancer patients. The TCR comes from a man aged 50-60 years in good health. This chain uses TRBV4-2 with TRBJ1-5; the D is unclear. Sequenced material: blood. The CDR3 loop is CASSPEVFQPQHF. CDR3 DNA sequence: TGTGCCAGCAGCCCGGAGGTTTTTCAGCCCCAGCATTTT.